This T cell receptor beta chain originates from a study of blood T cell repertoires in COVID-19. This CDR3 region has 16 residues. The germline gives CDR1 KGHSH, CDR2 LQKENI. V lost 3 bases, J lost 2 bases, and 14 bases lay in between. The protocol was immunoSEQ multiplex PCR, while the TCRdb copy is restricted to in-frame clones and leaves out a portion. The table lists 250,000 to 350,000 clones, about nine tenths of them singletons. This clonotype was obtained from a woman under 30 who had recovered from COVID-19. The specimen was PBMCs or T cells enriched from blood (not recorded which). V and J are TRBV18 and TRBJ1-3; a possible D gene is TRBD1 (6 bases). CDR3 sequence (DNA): TGTGCCAGCTCACCCATGAACGGGGGGCCTGGAAACACCATATATTTT. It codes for CASSPMNGGPGNTIYF.